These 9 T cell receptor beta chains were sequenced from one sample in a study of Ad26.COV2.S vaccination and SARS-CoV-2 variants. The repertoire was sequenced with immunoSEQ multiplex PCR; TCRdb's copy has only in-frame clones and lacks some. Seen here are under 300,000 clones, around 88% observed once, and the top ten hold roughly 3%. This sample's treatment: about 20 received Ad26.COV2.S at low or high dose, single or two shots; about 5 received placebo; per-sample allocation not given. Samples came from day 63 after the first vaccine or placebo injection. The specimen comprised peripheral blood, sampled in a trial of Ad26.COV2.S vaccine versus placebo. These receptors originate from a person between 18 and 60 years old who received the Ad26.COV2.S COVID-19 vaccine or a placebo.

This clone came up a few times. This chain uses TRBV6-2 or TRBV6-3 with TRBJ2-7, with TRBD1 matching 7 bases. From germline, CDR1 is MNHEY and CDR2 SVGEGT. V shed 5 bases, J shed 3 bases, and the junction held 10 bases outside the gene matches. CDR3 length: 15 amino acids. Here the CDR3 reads CASSTSGTAGYEQYF. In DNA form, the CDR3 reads TGTGCCAGCAGTACTTCCGGGACAGCAGGCTACGAGCAGTACTTC.

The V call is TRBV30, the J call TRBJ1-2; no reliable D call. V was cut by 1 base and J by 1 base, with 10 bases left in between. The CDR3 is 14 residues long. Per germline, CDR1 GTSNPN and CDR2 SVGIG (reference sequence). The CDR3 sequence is CAWSDDTINYGYTF. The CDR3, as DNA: TGTGCCTGGAGTGACGACACAATTAACTATGGCTACACCTTC.

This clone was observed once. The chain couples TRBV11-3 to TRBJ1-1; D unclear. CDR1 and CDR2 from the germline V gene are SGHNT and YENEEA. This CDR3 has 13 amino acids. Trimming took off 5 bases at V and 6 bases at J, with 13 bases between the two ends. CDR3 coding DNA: TGTGCCAGCAGCCCCCAAGGTAGCGCTGAAGCTTTCTTT. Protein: CASSPQGSAEAFF.

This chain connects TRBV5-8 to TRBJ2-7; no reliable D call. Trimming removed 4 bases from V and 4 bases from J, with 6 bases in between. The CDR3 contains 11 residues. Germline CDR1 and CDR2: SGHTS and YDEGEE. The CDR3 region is CASSARYEQYV. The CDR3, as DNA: TGTGCCAGCAGCGCCCGATACGAGCAGTACGTC.

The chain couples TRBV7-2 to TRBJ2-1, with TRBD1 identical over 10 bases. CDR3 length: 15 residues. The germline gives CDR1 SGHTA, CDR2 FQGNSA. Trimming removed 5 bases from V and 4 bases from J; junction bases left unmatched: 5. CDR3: CASSGWTGGYNEQFF. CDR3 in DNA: TGTGCCAGCAGCGGATGGACAGGGGGATACAATGAGCAGTTCTTC.

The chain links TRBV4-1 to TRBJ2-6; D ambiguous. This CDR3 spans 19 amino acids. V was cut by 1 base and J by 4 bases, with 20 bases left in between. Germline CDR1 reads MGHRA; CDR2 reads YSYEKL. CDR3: CASSQVSGRVLKGANVLTF. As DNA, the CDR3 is TGCGCCAGCAGCCAAGTCTCCGGACGGGTATTGAAAGGGGCCAACGTCCTGACTTTC.

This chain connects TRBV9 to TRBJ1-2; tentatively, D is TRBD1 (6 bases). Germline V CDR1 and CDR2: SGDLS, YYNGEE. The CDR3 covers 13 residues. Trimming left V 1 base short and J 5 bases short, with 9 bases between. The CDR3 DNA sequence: TGTGCCAGCAGCGTAAGGCAGGGGTATGGCTACACCTTC. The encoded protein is CASSVRQGYGYTF.

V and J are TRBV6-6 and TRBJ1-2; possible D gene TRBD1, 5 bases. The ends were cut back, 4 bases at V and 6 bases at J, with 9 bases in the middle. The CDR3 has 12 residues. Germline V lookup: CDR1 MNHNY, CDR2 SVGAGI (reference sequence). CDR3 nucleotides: TGTGCCAGCAGTTGGGGCGGCGATGGCTACACCTTC. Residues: CASSWGGDGYTF.

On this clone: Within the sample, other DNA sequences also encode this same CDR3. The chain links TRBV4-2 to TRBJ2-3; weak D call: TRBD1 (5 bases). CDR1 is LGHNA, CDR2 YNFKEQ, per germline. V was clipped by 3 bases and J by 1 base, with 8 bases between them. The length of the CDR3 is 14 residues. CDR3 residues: CASSHWGGTDTQYF. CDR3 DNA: TGTGCCAGCAGCCATTGGGGCGGCACAGATACGCAGTATTTT.